These 16 T cell receptor beta chains came from one sample sequenced in a study of spatial heterogeneity in lung cancer. Described time point: sample taken at primary tumor resection. The sequenced material consisted of unsorted whole RNA from tumor, nontumor lung or frozen PBMC. From the 5' RACE reads, TCRdb called clonotypes with MiXCR, one entry per CDR3 protein. There are around 87,000 distinct CDR3 sequences in the sample; over 9.5% occur only once, and over 40% lies in the top ten. Sequencing was performed on PBMCs, taken at surgery. The receptor source for this set is a male donor with early-stage non-small cell lung cancer.

V usage is TRBV2 and J usage is TRBJ2-1; 7 nucleotides line up with TRBD1. The CDR3 loop spans 15 amino acids. Looked up from germline, CDR1 is SNHLY and CDR2 is FYNNEI. The V gene end was trimmed by 6 bases and the J gene end by 0 bases; junction bases not matched to a gene: 5. CDR3 sequence reads: CASRGDSSSYNEQFF. In nucleotides, the CDR3 is TGTGCCAGCAGGGGGGACAGCAGCTCCTACAATGAGCAGTTCTTC.

In its sample, this clonotype was seen once. A clone one base away is much larger, so this may be a read error. The genes are TRBV15 and TRBJ1-5; 9 bases are shared with TRBD1. The CDR3 runs 12 residues. Germline V gene sequence: CDR1 LNHNV, CDR2 YYDKDF (reference sequence). The J segment lost 5 bases and the V segment lost 8 bases, leaving 1 base of the junction unmatched. CDR3 residues: CATGQGYQPQHF. The CDR3 bases are TGTGCCACCGGACAGGGGTATCAGCCCCAGCATTTT.

This clonotype was recorded at least ten times. The rearrangement uses TRBV10-3 and TRBJ2-1; TRBD1 is a possible D gene (9 bases). In germline, CDR1 is ENHRY, CDR2 SYGVKD. The V end was cut by 3 bases, the J end by 10 bases, with 22 bases between. The CDR3 extends over 16 amino acids. As DNA, the CDR3 is TGTGCCATCAGTGACCGGGAGGGACAGGGATATCAGGAGCAGTTCTTC. This gives the protein CAISDREGQGYQEQFF.

This clonotype was recorded once. This clone may be a read error of a much larger clone one base away. This chain joins TRBV7-8 and TRBJ1-5, with 7 bases that match TRBD1. From germline, CDR1 is SGHVS and CDR2 FQNEAQ. This CDR3 has 13 residues. The trim removed 5 bases at V and 9 bases at J, leaving 7 bases unmatched. DNA of the CDR3: TGTGCCAGCAGCAAGGACAGGACTCGGCCCCAGCATTTT. Its translation is CASSKDRTRPQHF. Based on the CDR3 plus reference TRBV7-8 and TRBJ1-5, the full variable domain is GAGVSQSPRYKVAKRGQDVALRCDPISGHVSLFWYQQALGQGPEFLTYFQNEAQLDKSGLPSDRFFAERPEGSVSTLKIQRTQQEDSAVYLCASSKDRTRPQHFGDGTRLSIL.

The J gene is TRBJ2-5, the V gene TRBV7-2; unclear D gene. This CDR3 contains 13 residues. The germline V and J ends were trimmed by 0 bases and 2 bases, with 4 bases remaining between them. Germline V gives CDR1 SGHTA, CDR2 FQGNSA. In DNA, the CDR3 is TGTGCCAGCAGCTTAGCGCATCAAGAGACCCAGTACTTC. It encodes CASSLAHQETQYF. Combining the CDR3 with reference TRBV7-2 and TRBJ2-5 gives the whole variable domain GAGVSQSPSNKVTEKGKDVELRCDPISGHTALYWYRQSLGQGLEFLIYFQGNSAPDKSGLPSDRFSAERTGGSVSTLTIQRTQQEDSAVYLCASSLAHQETQYFGPGTRLLVL.

This clonotype has at least ten counts. The DNA of the CDR3 is TGTGCCAGCAGTTCAGGGTTGAGCACAGATACGCAGTATTTT. Amino acids: CASSSGLSTDTQYF. This rearrangement joins TRBV7-6 to TRBJ2-3; D may be TRBD1 (5 bases). Trimming shortened V by 6 bases and J by 0 bases, and 10 bases separated the two germline ends. From germline, CDR1 is SGHVS and CDR2 FNYEAQ. The CDR3 contains 14 residues.

This clonotype has at least ten counts. J is TRBJ2-1 and V is TRBV4-3, with 8 bases aligning to TRBD1. This CDR3 comprises 16 residues. Trimming cost V 0 bases and J 7 bases; bases outside gene matches: 8. CDR1 is LGHNA and CDR2 is YSLEER in the germline V gene. As DNA, the CDR3 is TGCGCCAGCAGCCAAGATACTGGACAGGGATGGAATGAGCAGTTCTTC. This sequence encodes CASSQDTGQGWNEQFF.

The chain combines TRBV6-2 or TRBV6-3 with TRBJ1-5, with 7 positions matching TRBD1. Trimming at V came to 0 bases and at J to 6 bases, leaving 5 bases not matched to a gene. CDR3 length equals 15 residues. The V gene's germline CDR1 is MNHEY and CDR2 SVGEGT. This CDR3 reads CASSYSKGAVQPQHF. The CDR3 DNA follows: TGTGCCAGCAGTTACTCGAAGGGGGCTGTTCAGCCCCAGCATTTT.

This clonotype has just a few counts. The gene calls are TRBV29-1 and TRBJ2-4; TRBD2 agrees at 10 bases. The CDR3 is 13 amino acids. The germline V gene has CDR1 SQVTM and CDR2 ANQGSEA. The J segment lost 4 bases and the V segment lost 7 bases, leaving 4 bases of the junction unmatched. The CDR3 protein is CSGLAGGKNIQYF. Written as DNA, the CDR3 is TGCAGCGGATTAGCGGGGGGAAAAAACATTCAGTACTTC. Using reference TRBV29-1 and TRBJ2-4 for the parts outside the CDR3, the full variable domain is SAVISQKPSRDICQRGTSLTIQCQVDSQVTMMFWYRQQPGQSLTLIATANQGSEATYESGFVIDKFPISRPNLTFSTLTVSNMSPEDSSIYLCSGLAGGKNIQYFGAGTRLSVL.

Many counts were recorded for this clonotype. The CDR3 protein is CASSWAGSYNSPLHF. CDR3 in DNA: TGTGCCAGCAGTTGGGCAGGGTCGTATAATTCACCCCTCCACTTT. This chain links TRBV6-6 with TRBJ1-6; weak D call: TRBD1 (5 bases). The CDR3 length is 15 residues. Germline assignment: CDR1 MNHNY and CDR2 SVGAGI (reference sequence). The V and J ends lost 4 bases and 4 bases respectively, with 11 bases between them.

DNA for the CDR3: TGTGCCAGCAGTCCAGGGAGCGGGTACCAAGAGACCCAGTACTTC. Protein sequence: CASSPGSGYQETQYF. J is TRBJ2-5 and V is TRBV27, with D possibly TRBD2 on 6 matching bases. This CDR3 is built from 15 residues. Germline V CDR1 and CDR2: MNHEY, SMNVEV (reference sequence). V was trimmed by 5 bases and J by 0 bases, leaving 13 bases between them.

The chain uses TRBV28 and TRBJ2-3, with D unclear. The CDR3 has 13 amino acids. V lost 3 bases, J lost 0 bases, and 4 bases lay in between. Germline CDR1 is MDHEN and CDR2 is SYDVKM. CDR3 DNA: TGTGCCAGCAGTTTCCAGAGCACAGATACGCAGTATTTT. It codes for CASSFQSTDTQYF. The full variable domain, with the rest looked up from reference TRBV28 and TRBJ2-3, is DVKVTQSSRYLVKRTGEKVFLECVQDMDHENMFWYRQDPGLGLRLIYFSYDVKMKEKGDIPEGYSVSREKKERFSLILESASTNQTSMYLCASSFQSTDTQYFGPGTRLTVL.

This clonotype was observed at least ten times. The chain has TRBV14 and TRBJ1-4, with 7 bases that match TRBD1. With 3 bases clipped from V and 5 bases from J, the junction kept 3 bases outside the gene matches. Germline CDR1 SGHDN, CDR2 FVKESK. The length of the CDR3 is 14 residues. The chain's CDR3 is CASSHRGANEKLFF. The CDR3 nucleotides read TGTGCCAGCAGCCACAGGGGGGCCAATGAAAAACTGTTTTTT. The variable domain in full, with the rest retrieved from reference TRBV14 and TRBJ1-4, is EAGVTQFPSHSVIEKGQTVTLRCDPISGHDNLYWYRRVMGKEIKFLLHFVKESKQDESGMPNNRFLAERTGGTYSTLKVQPAELEDSGVYFCASSHRGANEKLFFGSGTQLSVL.

Of note for this clonotype: One end of the junction does not line up with germline, which may come from a read error. CDR3: CASSPGVSTEAFF. The DNA for the CDR3 is TGTGCTAGCAGCCCGGGGGTGTCCACTGAAGCTTTCTTT. This sequence joins TRBV7-7 and TRBJ1-1, with D possibly being TRBD1 (5 bases). Germline-derived CDR1 and CDR2 are SSHAT and FNYEAQ (reference sequence). This CDR3 is 13 amino acids long. The full variable domain, its missing parts supplied by reference TRBV7-7 and TRBJ1-1, is GAGVSQSPRYKVTKRGQDVTLRCDPISSHATLYWYQQALGQGPEFLTYFNYEAQPDKSGLPSDRFSAERPEGSISTLTIQRTEQRDSAMYRCASSPGVSTEAFFGQGTRLTVV.

This clonotype was picked up a small number of times. The chain has TRBV28 and TRBJ2-1; D is uncertain. Germline CDR1 MDHEN, CDR2 SYDVKM. The CDR3 loop spans 14 amino acids. The ends were cut back, 3 bases at V and 5 bases at J, with 11 bases in the middle. The CDR3 bases are TGTGCCAGCAGTTTGGCGGCCCGGGACAATGAGCAGTTCTTC. Protein: CASSLAARDNEQFF. The variable domain in full, completed from reference TRBV28 and TRBJ2-1, reads DVKVTQSSRYLVKRTGEKVFLECVQDMDHENMFWYRQDPGLGLRLIYFSYDVKMKEKGDIPEGYSVSREKKERFSLILESASTNQTSMYLCASSLAARDNEQFFGPGTRLTVL.

The chain's CDR3 is CASSEGPQNTIYF. DNA for the CDR3: TGTGCCAGCAGCGAGGGACCCCAGAACACCATATATTTT. The V gene is TRBV2, the J gene TRBJ1-3; D is possibly TRBD1 (5 bases). The ends were cut back, 6 bases at V and 7 bases at J, with 13 bases in the middle. Germline values: CDR1 SNHLY, CDR2 FYNNEI. The CDR3 has 13 amino acids.